These 16 T cell receptor beta chains were all obtained from the same sample, sequenced in a study of blood T cell repertoires in COVID-19. TCRdb's table, derived via immunoSEQ multiplex PCR, lists solely in-frame clones and lacks some. The table has around 300,000 clones, roughly 87% seen once. Sequencing was carried out using PBMCs or T cells enriched from blood (not recorded which). Receptor source: a woman aged 40 to 49 who had recovered from COVID-19.

J is TRBJ1-2 and V is TRBV5-6; 8 bases agree with TRBD1. There are 12 residues in the CDR3. V was clipped by 4 bases and J by 8 bases; unmatched bases: 4. Germline CDR1 SGHDT, CDR2 YYEEEE. The CDR3 DNA sequence: TGTGCCAGCAGCCGCGGACAGGGAGGCTACACCTTC. This translates into CASSRGQGGYTF. Complete variable domain (other parts from reference TRBV5-6 and TRBJ1-2): DAGVTQSPTHLIKTRGQQVTLRCSPKSGHDTVSWYQQALGQGPQFIFQYYEEEERQRGNFPDRFSGHQFPNYSSELNVNALLLGDSALYLCASSRGQGGYTFGSGTRLTVV.

The genes are TRBV5-1 and TRBJ2-7; 7 bases align to TRBD2. Germline trimming cut 0 bases from V and 6 bases from J; bases unmatched to any gene: 6. The germline V gene encodes CDR1 SGHRS and CDR2 YFSETQ. This CDR3 spans 14 amino acids. The chain's CDR3 is CASSLVAGVPEQYF. As DNA, the CDR3 is TGCGCCAGCAGCTTGGTGGCGGGAGTCCCCGAGCAGTACTTC. The full variable domain, completed using reference TRBV5-1 and TRBJ2-7, is KAGVTQTPRYLIKTRGQQVTLSCSPISGHRSVSWYQQTPGQGLQFLFEYFSETQRNKGNFPGRFSGRQFSNSRSEMNVSTLELGDSALYLCASSLVAGVPEQYFGPGTRLTVT.

The V and J genes are TRBV3-1 (or the pseudogene TRBV3-2) and TRBJ2-1; no clear D gene. The germline V and J ends were trimmed by 2 bases and 9 bases, with 14 bases remaining between them. The CDR3 covers 14 residues. Per the germline V gene, CDR1 is LGHDT and CDR2 is YNNKEL (reference sequence). In DNA form, the CDR3 reads TGTGCCAGCAGCCAATCCCTCCCCCCTCGTGAGCAGTTCTTC. Amino acid sequence: CASSQSLPPREQFF.

This clone was detected a few times. The chain recombines TRBV28 with TRBJ2-1, with a tentative D call TRBD1 (6 bases). The CDR3 extends over 18 amino acids. Germline V CDR1 and CDR2: MDHEN, SYDVKM. V was pared by 3 bases and J by 3 bases, with 21 bases between. The CDR3 spells CASSFSSGHRKDYNEQFF. The CDR3 nucleotides are TGTGCCAGCAGTTTTTCTTCGGGACACCGAAAGGACTACAATGAGCAGTTCTTC.

The rearrangement joins TRBV24-1 to TRBJ2-2; tentatively, D is TRBD1 (5 bases). There are 12 residues in the CDR3. The germline V gene encodes CDR1 KGHDR and CDR2 SFDVKD. V dropped 3 bases and J dropped 9 bases, with 7 bases sitting between them. The CDR3 reads CATSDAGRELFF. Here the CDR3 DNA reads TGTGCCACCAGTGATGCAGGGAGGGAGCTGTTTTTT.

CDR3 protein: CASSRLDTEAFF. CDR3 nucleotides: TGTGCCAGCAGTCGGTTGGACACTGAAGCTTTCTTT. The rearrangement uses TRBV28 and TRBJ1-1; D unclear. CDR1 MDHEN and CDR2 SYDVKM come from the germline V gene. V was trimmed by 5 bases and J by 3 bases, leaving 7 bases between them. This CDR3 spans 12 amino acids.

The chain has TRBV19 and TRBJ1-2; D is unresolved. The CDR3 covers 13 residues. The V gene lost 3 bases and the J gene lost 5 bases, with 10 bases spanning the gap. The germline V gene has CDR1 LNHDA and CDR2 SQIVND (reference sequence). This CDR3 is CASSIYASYGYTF. Here the CDR3 DNA reads TGTGCCAGTAGTATCTACGCCTCTTATGGCTACACCTTC.

This clone was counted once. The DNA of the CDR3 is TGTGCCAGTAGTATTGGGCTAGGACGGGGGAATGAGCAGTTCTTC. The encoded protein is CASSIGLGRGNEQFF. The chain has TRBV19 and TRBJ2-1, with D possibly TRBD2 on 6 matching bases. CDR3 length: 15 amino acids. Germline V gives CDR1 LNHDA, CDR2 SQIVND (reference sequence). The V end lost 3 bases, the J end lost 7 bases, and 16 bases lay between the germline ends.

This chain links TRBV11-1 with TRBJ2-2, with TRBD1 matching over 7 bases. Unmatched junction bases numbered 5, after V lost 1 base and J lost 6 bases. Per the germline V gene, CDR1 is SGHAT and CDR2 is FQDESV (reference sequence). The CDR3 totals 15 residues. CDR3 sequence: CASSLVNRGSGELFF. DNA for the CDR3: TGTGCCAGCAGCTTAGTAAACAGGGGTTCCGGGGAGCTGTTTTTT. The complete variable domain, with remaining parts taken from reference TRBV11-1 and TRBJ2-2, reads EAEVAQSPRYKITEKSQAVAFWCDPISGHATLYWYRQILGQGPELLVQFQDESVVDDSQLPKDRFSAERLKGVDSTLKIQPAELGDSAMYLCASSLVNRGSGELFFGEGSRLTVL.

The chain joins TRBV5-4 to TRBJ2-3, with a possible D match to TRBD2 (5 bases). This CDR3 region has 16 residues. CDR1 is SGHNT, CDR2 YYREEE, per germline (reference sequence). V lost 0 bases to trimming and J lost 3 bases, with 14 bases between them. The CDR3 spells CASSLGGGPRTDTQYF. CDR3 sequence (DNA): TGTGCCAGCAGCTTGGGAGGAGGTCCACGGACAGATACGCAGTATTTT.

This clone was detected once. Written as DNA, the CDR3 is TGTGCCAGCAGCCATACTAGCGGGAACTCTGAGACCCAGTACTTC. Encoded protein: CASSHTSGNSETQYF. The chain couples TRBV4-2 to TRBJ2-5; 10 bases agree with TRBD2. The CDR3 contains 15 residues. Germline values: CDR1 LGHNA, CDR2 YNFKEQ. V was pared by 3 bases and J by 5 bases, with 6 bases of the junction left unmatched.

The J gene is TRBJ2-7, the V gene TRBV2, with TRBD2 as a possible D gene (6 bases). The CDR3 consists of 13 residues. Germline V gives CDR1 SNHLY, CDR2 FYNNEI. V was cut by 4 bases and J by 1 base, with 8 bases left in between. CDR3 region: CASSGRVSYEQYF. CDR3 in DNA: TGTGCCAGCAGTGGGAGGGTTTCCTACGAGCAGTACTTC. Based on the CDR3 plus reference TRBV2 and TRBJ2-7, the full variable domain is EPEVTQTPSHQVTQMGQEVILRCVPISNHLYFYWYRQILGQKVEFLVSFYNNEISEKSEIFDDQFSVERPDGSNFTLKIRSTKLEDSAMYFCASSGRVSYEQYFGPGTRLTVT.

This chain connects TRBV4-1 to TRBJ2-1; 11 nucleotides agree with TRBD2. Per the germline V gene, CDR1 is MGHRA and CDR2 is YSYEKL. The CDR3 length is 16 residues. With 4 bases clipped from V and 4 bases from J, the junction kept 6 bases outside the gene matches. DNA of the CDR3: TGCGCCAGCAGCCGTAGCGGGAGGGCGGATTACAATGAGCAGTTCTTC. Amino acid sequence: CASSRSGRADYNEQFF.

The V gene is TRBV28, the J gene TRBJ2-3, with 7 bases matching TRBD2. There are 14 residues in the CDR3. CDR1 is MDHEN and CDR2 is SYDVKM in the germline V gene. The trim removed 8 bases at V and 0 bases at J, leaving 5 bases unmatched. The CDR3 bases are TGTGCCAGCCAGGGCGGGAGCAGCACAGATACGCAGTATTTT. This gives the protein CASQGGSSTDTQYF.

The chain joins TRBV4-3 to TRBJ2-7; a possible D gene is TRBD2 (6 bases). CDR3 length: 13 amino acids. Germline V CDR1 and CDR2: LGHNA, YSLEER. Deletions cut 1 base from V and 6 bases from J, with 10 bases between. The CDR3: CASSQVVRGEQYF. The CDR3 region has the DNA TGCGCCAGCAGCCAAGTAGTGCGGGGCGAGCAGTACTTC.

The chain has TRBV4-2 and TRBJ1-5, with D perhaps matching TRBD1 (6 bases). CDR1 and CDR2 (germline): LGHNA, YNFKEQ. There are 16 residues in the CDR3. The V end was cut by 1 base, the J end by 0 bases, with 10 bases between. The CDR3 loop reads CASSQADRYSNQPQHF. The CDR3, as DNA: TGTGCCAGCAGCCAAGCAGACAGGTATAGCAATCAGCCCCAGCATTTT.